Listed here are 15 T cell receptor beta chains from one sample, sequenced in a study of T cells in localized non-small cell lung cancer. Using immunoSEQ multiplex PCR, the repertoire was profiled, and TCRdb retains in-frame clones only, with some absent. The sample consists of tens of thousands of clones, 65% to 90% of them appearing once. The sequencing used peripheral blood, collected before any cancer treatment. These receptor sequences come from a male donor at least 60 years old with stage III lung adenocarcinoma.

The chain combines TRBV9 with TRBJ2-3; D is uncertain. With 6 bases removed from V and 0 bases from J, the gap between germline ends came to 11 bases. This CDR3 is built from 14 residues. Germline V gives CDR1 SGDLS, CDR2 YYNGEE. The CDR3 region has the DNA TGTGCCAGCAAGGGATCGCCTAGCACAGATACGCAGTATTTT. It yields the protein CASKGSPSTDTQYF.

This clone was seen more than once but under ten times. The chain has TRBV5-6 and TRBJ2-7; TRBD2 agrees at 9 bases. Germline V gene lookup returns CDR1 SGHDT and CDR2 YYEEEE. The CDR3 runs 16 residues. V lost 0 bases to trimming and J lost 0 bases; unmatched junction nucleotides: 4. For the CDR3, the DNA is TGTGCCAGCAGCTTGGCGCGGGGGGGCCTCTCCTACGAGCAGTACTTC. This gives the protein CASSLARGGLSYEQYF.

The genes are TRBV5-4 and TRBJ2-5, with no clear D. This CDR3 spans 13 amino acids. The germline CDR1 and CDR2 sequences are SGHNT and YYREEE (reference sequence). Trimming shortened V by 0 bases and J by 3 bases, and 6 bases separated the two germline ends. The CDR3 spells CASSLGREETQYF. The CDR3 DNA is TGTGCCAGCAGCTTGGGTCGGGAAGAGACCCAGTACTTC.

The chain uses TRBV7-2 and TRBJ1-1; D might be TRBD1 (6 bases). V lost 2 bases and J lost 7, with 17 bases in between. Germline V gene sequence: CDR1 SGHTA, CDR2 FQGNSA. CDR3 length: 15 amino acids. This chain's CDR3 is CASSLNGGGQHEAFF. Written as DNA, the CDR3 is TGTGCCAGCAGCTTAAATGGGGGCGGACAGCATGAAGCTTTCTTT.

This clone was found a few times. The chain combines TRBV6-6 with TRBJ1-5, with 10 bases identical to TRBD1. J lost 6 bases, V lost 6 bases, and 5 bases had no gene match. CDR3 length: 14 amino acids. Germline V gene lookup returns CDR1 MNHNY and CDR2 SVGAGI (reference sequence). The CDR3 here is CASRGTGVGQPQHF. Here the CDR3 DNA reads TGTGCCAGCAGGGGGACAGGGGTTGGTCAGCCCCAGCATTTT.

V usage is TRBV5-1 and J usage is TRBJ1-4, with D uncertain. There are 16 residues in the CDR3. CDR1 and CDR2 from the germline V gene are SGHRS and YFSETQ. The V end was cut by 4 bases, the J end by 2 bases, with 15 bases between. The CDR3, as DNA: TGCGCCAGCAGCATCCGACCCGGCGGGACTAATGAAAAACTGTTTTTT. This codes for CASSIRPGGTNEKLFF.

V is TRBV18 and J is TRBJ2-2; D is perhaps TRBD2 (5 bases). Germline CDR1 KGHSH, CDR2 LQKENI. Deletions cut 5 bases from V and 1 base from J, with 8 bases between. This CDR3 region has 14 residues. As DNA, the CDR3 is TGTGCCAGCTCAGGAAGCGGGAACACCGGGGAGCTGTTTTTT. Translation gives CASSGSGNTGELFF.

The chain couples TRBV30 to TRBJ2-1, with D unresolved. The CDR3 is 13 amino acids. Trimming pared 2 bases from V and 9 bases from J, leaving 14 bases between. The germline V gene has CDR1 GTSNPN and CDR2 SVGIG (reference sequence). The CDR3 DNA sequence: TGTGCCTGGAGTCCTCAGATGGCTGCTGAGCAGTTCTTC. It is translated as CAWSPQMAAEQFF.

The V and J genes are TRBV20-1 and TRBJ2-7; D not resolved. The CDR3 extends over 11 amino acids. V shed 7 bases and J shed 0 bases, with 7 bases lying between them. Germline lookup yields CDR1 DFQATT and CDR2 SNEGSKA (reference sequence). The DNA for the CDR3 is TGCAGTGACCAAGACTCCTACGAGCAGTACTTC. Its translation is CSDQDSYEQYF.

This rearrangement joins TRBV9 to TRBJ1-1, with a weak D call TRBD1 (5 bases). The CDR3 loop spans 14 amino acids. The V gene's germline CDR1 is SGDLS and CDR2 YYNGEE. V was cut by 7 bases and J by 0 bases, with 13 bases left in between. The CDR3 sequence is CASGARQVNTEAFF. The CDR3 DNA reads TGTGCCAGCGGGGCAAGGCAGGTGAACACTGAAGCTTTCTTT.

The chain is built from TRBV5-1 and TRBJ2-7; 8 bases are shared with TRBD1. The J segment lost 5 bases and the V segment lost 2 bases, leaving 6 bases of the junction unmatched. This CDR3 has 14 amino acids. The germline CDR1 and CDR2 sequences are SGHRS and YFSETQ. CDR3 coding DNA: TGCGCCAGCAGCTTATGGACAGGGCACGACGAGCAGTACTTC. Protein product: CASSLWTGHDEQYF.

Remarks on this clone: Other DNA sequences of this sample code for an identical CDR3. The rearrangement uses TRBV6-1 and TRBJ2-1; TRBD2 is a possible D gene (6 bases). Looked up from germline, CDR1 is MNHNS and CDR2 is SASEGT. The CDR3 runs 14 residues. The V end was cut by 4 bases, the J end by 3 bases, with 10 bases between. This CDR3 reads CASSASGGYNEQFF. The CDR3 DNA follows: TGTGCCAGCAGTGCTTCCGGGGGCTACAATGAGCAGTTCTTC.

This clone showed up just once. V gene TRBV5-1 combines with J gene TRBJ2-1; 7 bases match TRBD2. The CDR3 is 18 residues long. Germline CDR1 reads SGHRS; CDR2 reads YFSETQ. J lost 2 bases, V lost 3 bases, and 14 bases had no gene match. Written as DNA, the CDR3 is TGCGCCAGCAGCTCGGTTTATAGGGAGGGCCGCCCCTACAATGAGCAGTTCTTC. This gives the protein CASSSVYREGRPYNEQFF.

The chain recombines TRBV7-2 with TRBJ1-1, with D unclear. The CDR3 contains 11 residues. Germline V gives CDR1 SGHTA, CDR2 FQGNSA. Trimming removed 5 bases from V and 3 bases from J, with 4 bases in between. As DNA, the CDR3 is TGTGCCAGCAGCCGTGACACTGAAGCTTTCTTT. Its protein is CASSRDTEAFF.

CDR3 nucleotides: TGTGCCAGCAGTTACTCCAGGATGGCTAACTATGGCTACACCTTC. Translation gives CASSYSRMANYGYTF. The genes are TRBV6-6 and TRBJ1-2; no clear D gene. V lost 0 bases to trimming and J lost 0 bases, with 8 bases between them. The CDR3 totals 15 residues. Looked up from germline, CDR1 is MNHNY and CDR2 is SVGAGI (reference sequence).